Below are 6 T cell receptor beta chains sequenced from a single sample in a study of T-cell reconstitution after alpha-beta-depleted transplantation in children. The library targeted TCRbeta and was prepared with unique molecular identifiers. TCRdb re-derived calls from the PCR reads in MiXCR, one entry per CDR3 protein. The table has about 500,000 distinct CDR3 sequences, approximately 30% seen once. This specimen consisted of PBMCs from the stem cell graft donor, obtained from the stem cell graft. These receptors all stem from a human donor who donated a stem cell graft to a child with aplastic anemia.

This sequence joins TRBV6-5 and TRBJ2-3; 7 positions match TRBD2. The V segment lost 0 bases and the J segment 5 bases; nucleotides outside the gene matches: 8. Germline values: CDR1 MNHEY, CDR2 SVGAGI. CDR3 length: 16 residues. The CDR3 DNA reads TGTGCCAGCAGTTACTCTGGCGTTGGGAGGGGAGATACGCAGTATTTT. Translated: CASSYSGVGRGDTQYF.

The chain is built from TRBV10-2 and TRBJ2-1, with 7 bases that match TRBD2. The V gene end was trimmed by 3 bases and the J gene end by 5 bases; junction bases not matched to a gene: 7. Germline assignment: CDR1 WSHSY and CDR2 SAAADI. This CDR3 region has 15 residues. CDR3 in amino acids: CASSERRETHNEQFF. The CDR3 DNA reads as TGCGCCAGCAGTGAAAGGCGGGAGACCCACAATGAGCAGTTCTTC.

The sample holds a few counts of this clonotype. V and J are TRBV11-3 and TRBJ2-4; D uncertain. Germline CDR1 is SGHNT and CDR2 is YENEEA. Deletions cut 0 bases from V and 0 bases from J, with 18 bases between. The length of the CDR3 is 19 residues. CDR3 residues: CASSLDTSFRLLAKNIQYF. The CDR3 region has the DNA TGTGCCAGCAGCTTAGATACATCGTTCCGTCTACTAGCCAAAAACATTCAGTACTTC.

This clonotype was detected a few times. The V gene is TRBV20-1, the J gene TRBJ1-1; D is ambiguous. Germline V gene data show CDR1 as DFQATT and CDR2 as SNEGSKA (reference sequence). Trimming pared 6 bases from V and 0 bases from J, leaving 14 bases between. The CDR3 is 14 residues long. CDR3 DNA sequence: TGCAGTGCGAAAGACACAACTATGAACACTGAAGCTTTCTTT. Amino acids: CSAKDTTMNTEAFF.

This chain links TRBV6-1 with TRBJ1-3; 7 positions agree with TRBD1. The V gene end was trimmed by 5 bases and the J gene end by 9 bases; junction bases not matched to a gene: 13. Germline CDR1 is MNHNS and CDR2 is SASEGT. This CDR3 contains 15 residues. CDR3 DNA sequence: TGTGCCAGCAGTCTTTGGACAGGCTCCTCTGGCACCATATATTTT. This translates into CASSLWTGSSGTIYF.

The chain joins TRBV5-5 to TRBJ1-1; D possibly corresponds to TRBD1 (6 bases). V was trimmed by 3 bases and J by 4 bases, leaving 16 bases between them. Germline assignment: CDR1 SGHKS and CDR2 YYEKEE (reference sequence). The CDR3 has 15 residues. In DNA, the CDR3 is TGTGCCAGCAGCTCCATATCACAGGGTATCACTGAAGCTTTCTTT. Protein sequence: CASSSISQGITEAFF.